Presented here are 30 T cell receptor beta chains from one specimen sequenced in a study of naive and memory T cell subsets. Two oligonucleotides, mixed equimolar, formed the beta constant-region primer covering TRBC1 and TRBC2. The ligated cDNA underwent four PCR rounds using SP2 and nested alpha and beta constant-region primers. TCRdb analysed the UMI-ligation and nested PCR reads with MiXCR anew, one entry per CDR3 protein. This sample yields around 160,000 distinct CDR3 sequences, of which approximately 24% are seen a single time; 0.09% to 0.13% belongs to the top ten. The study, taken as a whole, reports: Possibly reflecting memory cells re-expressing CD45RA, a few larger clonotypes occurred in naive repertoires, especially CD8.

Their cognate antigens are unknown. The specimen sequenced was naive CD4+ T cells from blood. All receptors come from a human donor in good health.

This clonotype was seen only a few times. This chain links TRBV28 with TRBJ2-6; D gene ambiguous. Per germline, CDR1 MDHEN and CDR2 SYDVKM. The CDR3 runs 14 residues. The V gene lost 5 bases and the J gene lost 2 bases, with 7 bases spanning the gap. In DNA form, the CDR3 reads TGTGCCAGCAGTCCTCCCCCTGGGGCCAACGTCCTGACTTTC. Translated, it gives CASSPPPGANVLTF.

This sequence joins TRBV2 and TRBJ2-3; 12 bases map to TRBD1. CDR1 SNHLY and CDR2 FYNNEI come from the germline V gene. Trimming removed 8 bases from V and 4 bases from J; junction bases left unmatched: 4. The CDR3 extends over 14 amino acids. CDR3 region: CASGGQGAADTQYF. CDR3 nucleotide sequence: TGTGCCAGCGGGGGACAGGGGGCGGCAGATACGCAGTATTTT. The entire variable domain, with the rest obtained from reference TRBV2 and TRBJ2-3, is as follows: EPEVTQTPSHQVTQMGQEVILRCVPISNHLYFYWYRQILGQKVEFLVSFYNNEISEKSEIFDDQFSVERPDGSNFTLKIRSTKLEDSAMYFCASGGQGAADTQYFGPGTRLTVL.

V and J are TRBV7-3 and TRBJ2-1; 13 bases agree with TRBD2. The CDR3 length is 16 residues. Unmatched junction bases numbered 5, after V lost 2 bases and J lost 7 bases. Per germline, CDR1 SGHTA and CDR2 FQGTGA. CDR3 nucleotides: TGTGCCAGCAGCTTACGGCGGACTAGCGGGAGTAATGAGCAGTTCTTC. Translated, it gives CASSLRRTSGSNEQFF. The full variable domain, in which reference TRBV7-3 and TRBJ2-1 provide the parts outside the CDR3, is GAGVSQTPSNKVTEKGKYVELRCDPISGHTALYWYRQSLGQGPEFLIYFQGTGAADDSGLPNDRFFAVRPEGSVSTLKIQRTERGDSAVYLCASSLRRTSGSNEQFFGPGTRLTVL.

The chain employs TRBV5-1 and TRBJ1-1, with 7 bases aligning to TRBD1. V gave up 5 bases and J gave up 6 bases; unmatched junction bases: 13. Germline V gene sequence: CDR1 SGHRS, CDR2 YFSETQ. The CDR3 has 15 amino acids. CDR3 DNA: TGCGCCAGCAGGGATGGACAGGCTCTGGATCCTGAAGCTTTCTTT. Translation gives CASRDGQALDPEAFF.

V gene TRBV6-1 combines with J gene TRBJ2-3; D is ambiguous. This CDR3 is built from 16 residues. Germline V gene data show CDR1 as MNHNS and CDR2 as SASEGT. With 6 bases removed from V and 2 bases from J, the gap between germline ends came to 18 bases. This chain's CDR3 is CASRPSNSIFTDTQYF. Here the CDR3 DNA reads TGTGCCAGCAGGCCCTCGAACAGTATATTCACAGATACGCAGTATTTT.

This clonotype came up a few times. The chain recombines TRBV15 with TRBJ2-1; D is ambiguous. Trimming left V 5 bases short and J 0 bases short, with 11 bases between. CDR3 size: 15 residues. Germline V gives CDR1 LNHNV, CDR2 YYDKDF (reference sequence). The CDR3 DNA follows: TGTGCCACCAGCCCGACCGCGAGCTCCTACAATGAGCAGTTCTTC. Translating gives CATSPTASSYNEQFF. Complete variable domain (other parts from reference TRBV15 and TRBJ2-1): DAMVIQNPRYQVTQFGKPVTLSCSQTLNHNVMYWYQQKSSQAPKLLFHYYDKDFNNEADTPDNFQSRRPNTSFCFLDIRSPGLGDTAMYLCATSPTASSYNEQFFGPGTRLTVL.

This clonotype was seen many times. The genes are TRBV6-6 and TRBJ1-1; no definite D call. Germline CDR1 is MNHNY and CDR2 is SVGAGI (reference sequence). The V end was cut by 9 bases, the J end by 0 bases, with 8 bases between. The CDR3 runs 12 residues. CDR3 region: CASSPVNTEAFF. In nucleotides, the CDR3 is TGTGCCAGTTCACCGGTGAACACTGAAGCTTTCTTT.

The V and J genes are TRBV20-1 and TRBJ2-1; D is perhaps TRBD2 (5 bases). This CDR3 has 14 residues. V lost 3 bases to trimming and J lost 7 bases, with 16 bases between them. The germline gives CDR1 DFQATT, CDR2 SNEGSKA (reference sequence). In DNA, the CDR3 is TGCAGTGCTAGCGGGATCGGGGTACGGAATGAGCAGTTCTTC. This gives the protein CSASGIGVRNEQFF.

This clonotype was counted a few times. Here the CDR3 DNA reads TGTGCCAGCAGTTTACACGCAAACTCCAGGGGTGAGCAGTTCTTC. Its protein product is CASSLHANSRGEQFF. The V gene is TRBV12-3 or TRBV12-4, the J gene TRBJ2-1; perhaps TRBD1 as D (6 bases). The CDR3 sequence is 15 residues long. Trimming cost V 2 bases and J 9 bases, with 17 bases left between them.

In this sample, this clonotype turned up a few times. This chain links TRBV28 with TRBJ2-3, with 9 bases lining up with TRBD1. CDR1 is MDHEN and CDR2 is SYDVKM in the germline V gene. The CDR3 consists of 15 residues. After removal of 0 bases from V and 5 bases from J, the junction contained 3 bases not matched to a gene. For the CDR3, the DNA is TGTGCCAGCAGTTTATGGGGGACAGGGCAAGATACGCAGTATTTT. Translating it yields CASSLWGTGQDTQYF.

There are a few counts of this clonotype. J is TRBJ1-2 and V is TRBV20-1; 7 bases are shared with TRBD1. V lost 5 bases and J lost 8; bases outside the gene matches: 8. This CDR3 is built from 12 residues. Germline loops: CDR1 DFQATT, CDR2 SNEGSKA (reference sequence). CDR3 coding DNA: TGCAGTGCTCACCGACAGGGTTGGGGCTACACCTTC. It encodes CSAHRQGWGYTF.

This sequence joins TRBV7-3 and TRBJ2-6; D could derive from TRBD1 or TRBD2 (5 bases each). Trimming removed 6 bases from V and 0 bases from J, with 9 bases in between. The CDR3 is 15 amino acids. Germline V CDR1 and CDR2: SGHTA, FQGTGA. The CDR3 is CASRGRRSGANVLTF. The DNA of the CDR3 is TGTGCCAGCAGGGGACGTCGCTCTGGGGCCAACGTCCTGACTTTC.

The CDR3 protein is CASSLVGPKAFF. The CDR3 bases are TGTGCCAGCAGCTTAGTGGGACCAAAAGCTTTCTTT. V and J are TRBV7-2 and TRBJ1-1; D may be TRBD1 (5 bases). The V gene's germline CDR1 is SGHTA and CDR2 FQGNSA. The CDR3 loop spans 12 amino acids. V dropped 1 base and J dropped 9 bases, with 9 bases sitting between them.

This clonotype has more than one count but fewer than ten. This chain joins TRBV6-4 and TRBJ1-1, with TRBD1 identical over 10 bases. Germline CDR1 reads MRHNA; CDR2 reads SNTAGT. J gave up 3 bases and V 6 bases, and 1 base lay outside the gene matches. CDR3 length: 13 residues. In nucleotides, the CDR3 is TGTGCCAGCAGGGGACAGGGGTACACTGAAGCTTTCTTT. Its translation: CASRGQGYTEAFF.

V is TRBV20-1 and J is TRBJ2-5, with D uncertain. The V and J ends lost 3 bases and 4 bases respectively, with 15 bases between them. CDR3 size: 14 residues. The germline CDR1 and CDR2 sequences are DFQATT and SNEGSKA (reference sequence). Written as DNA, the CDR3 is TGCAGTGCTAGCGTCTTGAAATTTTTAGAGACCCAGTACTTC. It translates to CSASVLKFLETQYF.

This clonotype was recorded a few times. The gene calls are TRBV6-2 or TRBV6-3 and TRBJ1-5; D is unresolved. Trimming shortened V by 6 bases and J by 4 bases, and 13 bases separated the two germline ends. The CDR3 extends over 14 amino acids. CDR1 is MNHEY, CDR2 SVGEGT, per germline. The CDR3, as DNA: TGTGCCAGCAGACGCCCCAGAGATAATCAGCCCCAGCATTTT. Protein sequence: CASRRPRDNQPQHF.

This clonotype was detected a few times. The chain recombines TRBV7-2 with TRBJ2-7, with 12 bases identical to TRBD2. The germline gives CDR1 SGHTA, CDR2 FQGNSA. The CDR3 extends over 15 amino acids. J was trimmed by 3 bases and V by 6 bases; bases with no gene match: 6. The CDR3 is CASSSGLAGFYEQYF. In nucleotides, the CDR3 is TGTGCCAGCAGTTCAGGACTAGCGGGATTCTACGAGCAGTACTTC.

The J gene is TRBJ1-5, the V gene TRBV12-3 or TRBV12-4; D might be TRBD1 (5 bases). V was shortened by 3 bases and J by 7 bases, with 13 bases between the two germline ends. This CDR3 spans 14 amino acids. The CDR3 bases are TGTGCCAGCAGTTTCAGGCAGGGCGGACAGCCCCAGCATTTT. This sequence encodes CASSFRQGGQPQHF.

The rearrangement uses TRBV9 and TRBJ2-5; TRBD1 aligns across 9 bases. V was clipped by 0 bases and J by 2 bases; unmatched bases: 8. From germline, CDR1 is SGDLS and CDR2 YYNGEE. The CDR3 is made up of 17 amino acids. The DNA of the CDR3 is TGTGCCAGCAGCGTAGCCCCGAGGACAGGGGCACAAGAGACCCAGTACTTC. Its protein is CASSVAPRTGAQETQYF. Complete variable domain (other parts from reference TRBV9 and TRBJ2-5): DSGVTQTPKHLITATGQRVTLRCSPRSGDLSVYWYQQSLDQGLQFLIQYYNGEERAKGNILERFSAQQFPDLHSELNLSSLELGDSALYFCASSVAPRTGAQETQYFGPGTRLLVL.

The V and J genes are TRBV7-9 and TRBJ2-3; D unclear. This CDR3 spans 15 amino acids. CDR1 and CDR2 from the germline V gene are SEHNR and FQNEAQ (reference sequence). Between the trimmed V and J ends, which lost 2 bases and 3 bases, there was a span of 12 bases. The CDR3 is CASSLNVPETDTQYF. The CDR3 DNA sequence: TGTGCCAGCAGCTTAAACGTCCCCGAAACAGATACGCAGTATTTT.

CDR3 DNA: TGTGCCAGCAGCTTGAGGGGTGTGTTGGCCAAAAACATTCAGTACTTC. Amino acid sequence: CASSLRGVLAKNIQYF. This chain links TRBV5-6 with TRBJ2-4, with a possible D match to TRBD1 (5 bases). V gave up 1 base and J gave up 1 base, with 12 bases separating them. The length of the CDR3 is 16 residues. Germline lookup yields CDR1 SGHDT and CDR2 YYEEEE.

The rearrangement links TRBV20-1 to TRBJ2-7; the D gene is possibly TRBD2 (6 bases). This CDR3 is 13 amino acids long. V lost 6 bases and J lost 4, with 16 bases in between. CDR1 is DFQATT and CDR2 is SNEGSKA in the germline V gene (reference sequence). CDR3 coding DNA: TGCAGTGCCGGGGTTAGCGGCCTATACGAGCAGTACTTC. Translated, it gives CSAGVSGLYEQYF.

This clonotype was counted a few times. The V call is TRBV29-1, the J call TRBJ2-7; D is unclear. The germline V gene encodes CDR1 SQVTM and CDR2 ANQGSEA. The CDR3 sequence is 13 residues long. Trimming shortened V by 6 bases and J by 1 base, and 13 bases separated the two germline ends. The CDR3 sequence is CSVWLELSYEQYF. CDR3 nucleotides: TGCAGCGTGTGGTTAGAATTGTCCTACGAGCAGTACTTC.

This clonotype was observed a handful of times. One end of the junction varies from germline; a read error may be responsible. The rearrangement joins TRBV20-1 to TRBJ2-7; TRBD1 matches at 7 bases. The CDR3 is 14 amino acids. Germline V gene sequence: CDR1 DFQATT, CDR2 SNEGSKA (reference sequence). The CDR3 loop reads CSARDIQGAYEQYF. As DNA, the CDR3 is TGCAGTGCTCGAGATATCCAGGGGGCCTACGAGCAGTACTTC.

The V and J genes are TRBV20-1 and TRBJ1-3; D unclear. Per germline, CDR1 DFQATT and CDR2 SNEGSKA (reference sequence). The CDR3 has 15 residues. The germline V and J ends were trimmed by 6 bases and 0 bases, with 15 bases remaining between them. The chain's CDR3 is CSAKYGSLSGNTIYF. The CDR3 DNA reads TGCAGTGCAAAATACGGGAGTCTCTCTGGAAACACCATATATTTT.

In this sample, this clonotype turned up a few times. The CDR3 region is CASSQGQGFGTQYF. The CDR3 DNA sequence: TGTGCCAGCAGCCAAGGTCAGGGCTTCGGGACCCAGTACTTC. V and J are TRBV3-1 and TRBJ2-5, with D possibly matching TRBD1 (5 bases). Germline lookup yields CDR1 LGHDT and CDR2 YNNKEL (reference sequence). V lost 1 base and J 7 bases, leaving 13 bases between the germline ends. This CDR3 spans 14 amino acids.

The rearrangement links TRBV12-3 or TRBV12-4 to TRBJ2-1; D possibly uses TRBD1 or TRBD2 (7 bases each). This CDR3 region has 13 residues. Deletions cut 11 bases from V and 9 bases from J, with 20 bases between. DNA for the CDR3: TGTGCCTTCAGGGGGGGGACCAAATCTGAGCAGTTCTTC. Translation: CAFRGGTKSEQFF.

The V call is TRBV5-4, the J call TRBJ2-7; 9 bases match TRBD2. CDR3 length equals 14 residues. From germline, CDR1 is SGHNT and CDR2 YYREEE (reference sequence). Losses at the gene ends were 4 bases for V and 6 bases for J; bases not matched to a gene: 8. The CDR3 region is CASSLSGSLVEQYF. In DNA, the CDR3 is TGTGCCAGCAGCCTTAGCGGGAGTTTGGTCGAGCAGTACTTC.

The CDR3 coding sequence is TGTGCCAGCAGCTTATGGAGCCTAGCGGGGGTAATTCCCGGCACAGATACGCAGTATTTT. Translated: CASSLWSLAGVIPGTDTQYF. The chain has TRBV7-9 and TRBJ2-3; 10 bases map to TRBD2. Per germline, CDR1 SEHNR and CDR2 FQNEAQ (reference sequence). Germline trimming cut 2 bases from V and 1 base from J; bases unmatched to any gene: 15. The CDR3 runs to 20 residues.

The rearrangement links TRBV27 to TRBJ2-3; 7 bases agree with TRBD1. Germline trimming cut 4 bases from V and 9 bases from J; bases unmatched to any gene: 4. The CDR3 consists of 12 residues. Germline CDR1 and CDR2: MNHEY and SMNVEV (reference sequence). This CDR3 is CASSSRGMTQYF. The CDR3 DNA reads as TGTGCCAGCAGTTCCAGGGGGATGACGCAGTATTTT.